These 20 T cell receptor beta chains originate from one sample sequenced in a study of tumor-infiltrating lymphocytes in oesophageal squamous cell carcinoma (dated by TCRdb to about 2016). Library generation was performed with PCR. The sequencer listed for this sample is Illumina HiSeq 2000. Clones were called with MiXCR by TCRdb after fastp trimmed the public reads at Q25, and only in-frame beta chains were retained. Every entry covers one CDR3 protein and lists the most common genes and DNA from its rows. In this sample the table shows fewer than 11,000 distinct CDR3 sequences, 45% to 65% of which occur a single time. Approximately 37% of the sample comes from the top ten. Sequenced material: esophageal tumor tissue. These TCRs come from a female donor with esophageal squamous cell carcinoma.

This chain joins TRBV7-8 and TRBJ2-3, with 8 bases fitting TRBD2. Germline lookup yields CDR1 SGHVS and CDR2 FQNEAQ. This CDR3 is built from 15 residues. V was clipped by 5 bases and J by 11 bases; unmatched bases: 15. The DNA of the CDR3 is TGTGCCAGCAGCCTCTCCGGGGGGGGGGCGGTTATGCAGTATTTT. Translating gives CASSLSGGGAVMQYF.

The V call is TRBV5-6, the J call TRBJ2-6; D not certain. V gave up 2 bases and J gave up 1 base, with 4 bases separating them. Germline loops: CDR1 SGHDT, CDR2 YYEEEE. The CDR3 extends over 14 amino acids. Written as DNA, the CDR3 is TGTGCCAGCAGCTTTGGTTCTGGGGCCAACGTCCTGACTTTC. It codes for CASSFGSGANVLTF.

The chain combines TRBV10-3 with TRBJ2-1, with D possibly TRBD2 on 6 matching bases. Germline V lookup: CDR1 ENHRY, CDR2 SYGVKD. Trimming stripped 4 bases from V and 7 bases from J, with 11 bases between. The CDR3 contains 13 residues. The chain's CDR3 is CAISVDRENEQFF. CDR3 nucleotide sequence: TGTGCCATCAGTGTGGACCGGGAGAATGAGCAGTTCTTC.

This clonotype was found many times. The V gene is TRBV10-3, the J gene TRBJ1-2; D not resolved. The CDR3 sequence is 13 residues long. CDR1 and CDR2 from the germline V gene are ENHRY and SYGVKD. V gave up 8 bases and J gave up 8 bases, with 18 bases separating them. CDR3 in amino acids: CAIRSGDAIGYTF. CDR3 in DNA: TGTGCCATCCGGAGCGGTGATGCTATAGGCTACACCTTC.

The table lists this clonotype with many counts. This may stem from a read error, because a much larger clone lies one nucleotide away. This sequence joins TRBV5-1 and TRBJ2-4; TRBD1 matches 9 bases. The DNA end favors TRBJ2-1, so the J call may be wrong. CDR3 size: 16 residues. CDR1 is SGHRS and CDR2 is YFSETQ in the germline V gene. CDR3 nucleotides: TGCGCCAGCAGCCCCGGACAGGGGAGAGCGTTGGAGACCCAGTTCTTC. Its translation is CASSPGQGRALETQFF.

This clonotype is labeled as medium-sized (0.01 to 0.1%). The CDR3 DNA sequence: TGTGCCAGCAGCCCGGGACAGGGATCCTACGAGCAGTACTTC. Translation: CASSPGQGSYEQYF. The chain has TRBV5-4 and TRBJ2-7; TRBD1 matches 9 bases. J was trimmed by 1 base and V by 4 bases; bases with no gene match: 3. In germline, CDR1 is SGHNT, CDR2 YYREEE (reference sequence). The CDR3 runs to 14 residues.

The CDR3 nucleotides read TGTGCCAGCAGCTTAACCGATCGGGGACTAGCGGACAATGAGCAGTACTTC. This codes for CASSLTDRGLADNEQYF. The gene calls are TRBV7-3 and TRBJ2-1; 11 nucleotides agree with TRBD2. The assigned J gene may be wrong: the sequence end matches TRBJ2-7 better. The CDR3 has 17 amino acids. Germline loops: CDR1 SGHTA, CDR2 FQGTGA.

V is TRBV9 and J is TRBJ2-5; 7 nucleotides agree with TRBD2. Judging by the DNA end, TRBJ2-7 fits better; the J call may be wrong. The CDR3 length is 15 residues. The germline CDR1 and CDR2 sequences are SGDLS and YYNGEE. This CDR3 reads CASSARGELSYEQYF. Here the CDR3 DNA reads TGTGCCAGCAGCGCCCGGGGGGAACTCTCCTACGAGCAGTACTTC.

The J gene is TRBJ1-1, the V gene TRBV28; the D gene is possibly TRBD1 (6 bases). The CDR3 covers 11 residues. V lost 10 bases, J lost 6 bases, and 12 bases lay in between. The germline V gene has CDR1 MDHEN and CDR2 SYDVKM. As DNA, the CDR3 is TGTGCCACCAGGGGACGCCCTGAAGCTTTCTTT. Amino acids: CATRGRPEAFF.

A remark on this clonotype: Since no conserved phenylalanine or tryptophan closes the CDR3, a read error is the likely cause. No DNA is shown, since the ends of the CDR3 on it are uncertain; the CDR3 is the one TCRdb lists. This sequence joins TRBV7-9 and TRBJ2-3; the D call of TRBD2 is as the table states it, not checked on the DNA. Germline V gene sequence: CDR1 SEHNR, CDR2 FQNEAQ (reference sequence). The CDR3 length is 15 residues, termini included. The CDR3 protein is CASSPLNSYEQYFGP.

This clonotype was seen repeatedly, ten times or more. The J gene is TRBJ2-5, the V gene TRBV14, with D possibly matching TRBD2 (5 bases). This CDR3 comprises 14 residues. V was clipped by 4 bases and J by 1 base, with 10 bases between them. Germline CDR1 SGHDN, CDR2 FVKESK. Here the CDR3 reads CASSPREGQETQYF. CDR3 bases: TGTGCCAGCAGCCCCCGGGAAGGCCAAGAGACCCAGTACTTC.

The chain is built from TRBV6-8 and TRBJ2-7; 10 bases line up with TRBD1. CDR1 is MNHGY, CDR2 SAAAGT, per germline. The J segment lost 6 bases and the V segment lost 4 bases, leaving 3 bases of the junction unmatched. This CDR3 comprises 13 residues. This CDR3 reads CASSSTGGGEQYF. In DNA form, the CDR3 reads TGTGCCAGCAGTTCGACAGGGGGCGGCGAGCAGTACTTC.

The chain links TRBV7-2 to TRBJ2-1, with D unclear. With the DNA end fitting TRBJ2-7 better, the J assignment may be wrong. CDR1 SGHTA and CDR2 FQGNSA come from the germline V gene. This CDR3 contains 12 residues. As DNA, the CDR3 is TGTGCCAGCAGCGCCCCCCCCTACGAGCAGTACTTC. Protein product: CASSAPPYEQYF.

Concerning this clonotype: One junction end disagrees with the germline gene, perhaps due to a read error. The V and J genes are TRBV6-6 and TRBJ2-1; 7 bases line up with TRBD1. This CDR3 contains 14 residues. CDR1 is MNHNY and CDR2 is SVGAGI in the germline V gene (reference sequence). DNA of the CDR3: TGTGCCAGCAGGCTAGCAGGGGGAGTGGAGACCAAGTACTTC. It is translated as CASRLAGGVETKYF.

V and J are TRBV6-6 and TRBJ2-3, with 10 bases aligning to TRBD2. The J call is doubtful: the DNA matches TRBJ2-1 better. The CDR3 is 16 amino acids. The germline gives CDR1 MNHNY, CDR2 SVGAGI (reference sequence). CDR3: CASSAQASGSYNEQFF. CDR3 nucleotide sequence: TGTGCCAGCAGTGCTCAAGCTAGCGGGAGCTACAATGAGCAGTTCTTC.

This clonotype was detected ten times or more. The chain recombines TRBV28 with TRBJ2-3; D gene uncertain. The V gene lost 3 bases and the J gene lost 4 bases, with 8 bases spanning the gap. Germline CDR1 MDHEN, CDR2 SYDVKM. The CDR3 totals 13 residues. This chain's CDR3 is CASSFNGPDTQYF. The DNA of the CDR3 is TGTGCCAGCAGTTTTAATGGGCCAGATACGCAGTATTTT.

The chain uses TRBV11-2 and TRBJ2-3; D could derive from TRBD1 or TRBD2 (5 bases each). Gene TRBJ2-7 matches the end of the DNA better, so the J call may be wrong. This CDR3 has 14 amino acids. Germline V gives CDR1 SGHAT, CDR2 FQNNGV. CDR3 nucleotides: TGTGCCAGCAGCTTACCGGGGCTAACCTACGAGCAGTACTTC. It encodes CASSLPGLTYEQYF.

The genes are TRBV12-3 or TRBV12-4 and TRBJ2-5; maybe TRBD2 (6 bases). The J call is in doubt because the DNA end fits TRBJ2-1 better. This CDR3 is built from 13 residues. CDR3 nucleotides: TGTGCCAGCAGTGGGGGACTTTTCAATGAGCAGTTCTTC. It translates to CASSGGLFNEQFF.

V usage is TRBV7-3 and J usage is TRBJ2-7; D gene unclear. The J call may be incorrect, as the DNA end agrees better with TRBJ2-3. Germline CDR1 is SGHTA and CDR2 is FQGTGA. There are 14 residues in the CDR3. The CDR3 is CASSLGSAADTQYF. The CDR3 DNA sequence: TGTGCCAGCAGCTTGGGGTCTGCAGCAGATACGCAGTATTTT.

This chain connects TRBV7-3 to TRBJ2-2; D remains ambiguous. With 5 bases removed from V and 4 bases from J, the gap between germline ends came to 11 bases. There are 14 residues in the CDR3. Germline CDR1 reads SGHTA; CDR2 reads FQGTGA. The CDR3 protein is CASSPRTRTGELFF. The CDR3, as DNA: TGTGCCAGCAGCCCCCGGACCCGCACCGGGGAGCTGTTTTTT.